The 9 T cell receptor beta chains listed next were all sequenced from one sample in a study of cytomegalovirus exposure and HLA in healthy donors. Primers included in the PCR were 60 Vbeta and 13 Jbeta primers. Sequenced by immunoSEQ multiplex PCR; TCRdb stores in-frame clones only, minus some. Of fewer than 150,000 clones in the sample, around two thirds were seen once. The sequencing sample was made of PBMCs. The receptor set was obtained from a middle-aged woman in good health and CMV-seropositive.

This chain connects TRBV9 to TRBJ1-1; D may be TRBD1 (5 bases). Trimming took 4 bases from V and 0 from J, leaving 13 bases between them. Per germline, CDR1 SGDLS and CDR2 YYNGEE. The CDR3 runs to 15 residues. The CDR3 region is CASSPIDRMNTEAFF. The CDR3 DNA reads as TGTGCCAGCAGCCCTATAGACAGAATGAACACTGAAGCTTTCTTT.

This chain uses TRBV7-2 with TRBJ2-7, with 11 bases fitting TRBD1. V was pared by 5 bases and J by 6 bases, with 9 bases of the junction left unmatched. This CDR3 spans 15 amino acids. From germline, CDR1 is SGHTA and CDR2 FQGNSA. The CDR3 DNA reads as TGTGCCAGCAGCCGGGACAGGGGGGAGAAAGTCGAGCAGTACTTC. It yields the protein CASSRDRGEKVEQYF.

This sequence joins TRBV7-8 and TRBJ1-3; D remains unclear. The length of the CDR3 is 14 residues. Germline CDR1 and CDR2: SGHVS and FQNEAQ. V lost 2 bases, J lost 0 bases, and 5 bases lay in between. CDR3 in amino acids: CASSLRDSGNTIYF. CDR3 sequence (DNA): TGTGCCAGCAGCTTACGGGACTCTGGAAACACCATATATTTT.

The chain recombines TRBV7-8 with TRBJ1-3; 8 positions match TRBD1. The junction had 8 bases not matched to a gene; V was cut back by 6 bases and J by 4 bases. The CDR3 runs 15 residues. Germline CDR1 reads SGHVS; CDR2 reads FQNEAQ. The CDR3, as DNA: TGTGCCAGCAGTCCGGACAGGGTGGGAGGAAACACCATATATTTT. Its protein is CASSPDRVGGNTIYF.

For the CDR3, the DNA is TGTGCCAGCAGTTTAGACATCAGCTATGGCTACACCTTC. This translates into CASSLDISYGYTF. V gene TRBV27 combines with J gene TRBJ1-2; D is ambiguous. V dropped 2 bases and J dropped 4 bases, with 8 bases sitting between them. The germline V gene has CDR1 MNHEY and CDR2 SMNVEV (reference sequence). This CDR3 is built from 13 residues.

This clone appeared a few times. V usage is TRBV18 and J usage is TRBJ2-7, with 10 nucleotides matching TRBD1. This CDR3 is 16 amino acids long. CDR1 is KGHSH, CDR2 LQKENI, per germline. The V and J ends lost 5 bases and 7 bases, in that order; junction bases with no gene match: 14. The CDR3 region has the DNA TGTGCCAGCTCAAAAGAAAGAACCGGGACAGGGGTTGAGCAGTACTTC. It specifies CASSKERTGTGVEQYF.

This clone was seen a few times. J is TRBJ2-3 and V is TRBV11-3; TRBD1 aligns across 10 bases. The germline CDR1 and CDR2 sequences are SGHNT and YENEEA. The CDR3 length is 16 residues. V shed 4 bases and J 0 bases; nucleotides not matched to a gene: 4. The CDR3 here is CASSSWTGGSTDTQYF. CDR3 bases: TGTGCCAGCAGCTCATGGACAGGGGGGAGCACAGATACGCAGTATTTT.

This clone has a single count. The chain combines TRBV27 with TRBJ1-2; 7 bases line up with TRBD1. The germline V gene has CDR1 MNHEY and CDR2 SMNVEV (reference sequence). This CDR3 region has 13 residues. V shed 6 bases, J shed 8 bases, and the junction held 9 bases outside the gene matches. The CDR3 reads CASRPTGNLGYTF. For the CDR3, the DNA is TGTGCCAGCAGACCGACAGGGAACTTAGGCTACACCTTC.

The rearrangement links TRBV27 to TRBJ2-1; 7 bases map to TRBD1. In germline, CDR1 is MNHEY, CDR2 SMNVEV (reference sequence). The CDR3 runs 13 residues. Trimming removed 3 bases from V and 6 bases from J; junction bases left unmatched: 2. The CDR3 sequence: CASSFDRVNEQFF. CDR3 nucleotides: TGTGCCAGCAGTTTCGACAGGGTCAATGAGCAGTTCTTC.